This note documents a single TCR beta chain sequence. The antigen remains unidentified. The method was immunoSEQ multiplex PCR; TCRdb's version includes in-frame clones alone and lacks a portion of them. This table holds around 200,000 clones, 85% to 95% found once. This sample was taken from a study of T cell responses to AZD1222 COVID-19 vaccine. Broader study findings: Researchers took repertoire samples only after the peak T cell response had come. Among those given AZD1222, only five or six were seropositive at baseline. Close to half of all spike-specific TCRs reportedly target regions of the variants that are unmutated.

Per germline, CDR1 MNHEY and CDR2 SVGAGI. V was cut by 4 bases and J by 5 bases, with 11 bases left in between. The CDR3 spans 14 residues. This TCR derives from an adult in good health. This chain uses TRBV6-5 with TRBJ1-4; D gene ambiguous. The sample here was peripheral blood, taken on day 0 of AZD1222 vaccination. The CDR3 loop is CASSSPRGNEKLFF. The CDR3 DNA reads TGTGCCAGCAGTTCCCCGAGAGGGAATGAAAAACTGTTTTTT.